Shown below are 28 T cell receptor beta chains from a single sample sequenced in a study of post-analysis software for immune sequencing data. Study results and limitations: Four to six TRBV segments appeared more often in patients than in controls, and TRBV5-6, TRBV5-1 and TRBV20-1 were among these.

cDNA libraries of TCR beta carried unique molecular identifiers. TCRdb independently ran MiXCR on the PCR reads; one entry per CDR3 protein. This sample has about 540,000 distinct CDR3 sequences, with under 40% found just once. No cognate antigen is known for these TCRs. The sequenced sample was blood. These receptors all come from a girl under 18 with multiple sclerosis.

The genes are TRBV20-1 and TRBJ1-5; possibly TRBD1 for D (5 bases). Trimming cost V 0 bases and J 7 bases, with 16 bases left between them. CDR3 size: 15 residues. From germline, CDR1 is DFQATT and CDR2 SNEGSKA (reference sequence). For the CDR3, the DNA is TGCAGTGCTAGAGATAAAAGCAGAAGGGGACAGCCCCAGCATTTT. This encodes CSARDKSRRGQPQHF.

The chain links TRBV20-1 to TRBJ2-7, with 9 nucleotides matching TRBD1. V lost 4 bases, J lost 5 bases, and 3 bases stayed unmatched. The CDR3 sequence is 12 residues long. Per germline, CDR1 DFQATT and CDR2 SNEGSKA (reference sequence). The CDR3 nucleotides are TGCAGTGCTAACAGGGGGCGAAACGAGCAGTACTTC. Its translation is CSANRGRNEQYF.

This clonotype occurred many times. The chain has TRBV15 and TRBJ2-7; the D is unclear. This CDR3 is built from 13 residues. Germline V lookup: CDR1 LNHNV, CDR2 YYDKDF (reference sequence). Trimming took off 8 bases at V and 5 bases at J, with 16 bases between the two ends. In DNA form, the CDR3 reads TGTGCCACCCGCAAGGGATCTACCCACGAGCAGTACTTC. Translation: CATRKGSTHEQYF.

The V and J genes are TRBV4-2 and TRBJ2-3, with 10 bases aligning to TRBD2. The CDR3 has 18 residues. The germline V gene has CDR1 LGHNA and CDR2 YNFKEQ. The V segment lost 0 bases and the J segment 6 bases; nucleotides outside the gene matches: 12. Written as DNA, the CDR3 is TGTGCCAGCAGCCAAGATGGGCTAGCGGGGGCCCAGGGGGATACGCAGTATTTT. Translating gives CASSQDGLAGAQGDTQYF.

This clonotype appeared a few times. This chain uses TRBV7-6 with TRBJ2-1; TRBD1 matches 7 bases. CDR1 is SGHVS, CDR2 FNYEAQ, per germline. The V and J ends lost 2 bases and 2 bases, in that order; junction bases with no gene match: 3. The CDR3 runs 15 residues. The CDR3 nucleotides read TGTGCCAGCAGCTTAACCGGGACAGCCTACAATGAGCAGTTCTTC. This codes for CASSLTGTAYNEQFF.

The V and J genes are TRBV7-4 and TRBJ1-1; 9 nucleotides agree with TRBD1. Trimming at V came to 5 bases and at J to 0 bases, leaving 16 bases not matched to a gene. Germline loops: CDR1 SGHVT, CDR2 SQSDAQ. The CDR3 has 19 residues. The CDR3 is CASSPCGGTGPFVNTEAFF. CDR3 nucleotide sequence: TGTGCCAGCAGCCCCTGTGGGGGGACAGGGCCCTTCGTGAACACTGAAGCTTTCTTT. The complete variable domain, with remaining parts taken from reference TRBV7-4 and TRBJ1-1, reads GAGVSQSPRYKVAKRGRDVALRCDSISGHVTLYWYRQTLGQGSEVLTYSQSDAQRDKSGRPSGRFSAERPERSVSTLKIQRTEQGDSAVYLCASSPCGGTGPFVNTEAFFGQGTRLTVV.

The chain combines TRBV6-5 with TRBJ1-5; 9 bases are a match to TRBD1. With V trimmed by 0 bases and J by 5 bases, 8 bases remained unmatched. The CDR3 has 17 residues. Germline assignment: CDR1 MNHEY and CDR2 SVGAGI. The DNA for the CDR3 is TGTGCCAGCAGTTACTCGATGGACAGGGGATTTGATCAGCCCCAGCATTTT. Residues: CASSYSMDRGFDQPQHF.

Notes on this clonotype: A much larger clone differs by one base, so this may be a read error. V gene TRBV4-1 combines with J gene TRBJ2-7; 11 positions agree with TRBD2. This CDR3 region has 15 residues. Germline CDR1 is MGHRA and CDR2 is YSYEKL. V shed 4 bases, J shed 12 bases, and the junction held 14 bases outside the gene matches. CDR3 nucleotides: TGCGCCAGCAGCCTTAGCGGGGGGGATCAAGAGACCCGGTACTTC. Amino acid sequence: CASSLSGGDQETRYF.

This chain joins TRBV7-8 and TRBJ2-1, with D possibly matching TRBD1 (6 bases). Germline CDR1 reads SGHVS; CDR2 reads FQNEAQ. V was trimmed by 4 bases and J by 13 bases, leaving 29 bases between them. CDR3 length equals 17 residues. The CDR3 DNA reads TGTGCCAGCAGCTCAAGGGAATACAGGGAGCGGAAGGAGACCCAGTTCTTC. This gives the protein CASSSREYRERKETQFF.

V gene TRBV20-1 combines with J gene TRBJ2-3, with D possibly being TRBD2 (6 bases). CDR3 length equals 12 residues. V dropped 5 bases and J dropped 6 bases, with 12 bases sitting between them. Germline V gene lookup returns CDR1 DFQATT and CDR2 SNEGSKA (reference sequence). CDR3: CSAQIGGDTQYF. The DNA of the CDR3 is TGCAGTGCTCAGATTGGGGGGGATACGCAGTATTTT.

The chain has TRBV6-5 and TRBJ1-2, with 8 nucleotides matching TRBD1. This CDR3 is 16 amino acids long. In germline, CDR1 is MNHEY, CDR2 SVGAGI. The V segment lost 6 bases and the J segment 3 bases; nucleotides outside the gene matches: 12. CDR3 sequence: CASRSWGRGHDYGYTF. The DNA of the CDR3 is TGTGCCAGCAGGTCTTGGGGCAGGGGGCACGACTATGGCTACACCTTC.

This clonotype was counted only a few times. The CDR3 loop is CASSLSVYSNQPQHF. CDR3 in DNA: TGTGCCAGCAGCTTGTCAGTGTATAGCAATCAGCCCCAGCATTTT. J is TRBJ1-5 and V is TRBV5-6; D is uncertain. Trimming removed 1 base at V and 0 bases at J, with 8 bases between. This CDR3 has 15 residues. Looked up from germline, CDR1 is SGHDT and CDR2 is YYEEEE.

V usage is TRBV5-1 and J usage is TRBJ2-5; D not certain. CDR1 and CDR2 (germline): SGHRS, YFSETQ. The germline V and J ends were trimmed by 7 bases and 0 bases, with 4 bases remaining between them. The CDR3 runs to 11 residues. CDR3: CASGYQETQYF. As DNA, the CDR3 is TGCGCCAGCGGATACCAAGAGACCCAGTACTTC.

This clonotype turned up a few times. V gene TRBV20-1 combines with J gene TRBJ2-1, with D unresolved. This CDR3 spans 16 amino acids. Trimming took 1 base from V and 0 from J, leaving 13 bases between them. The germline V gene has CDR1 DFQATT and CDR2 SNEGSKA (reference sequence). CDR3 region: CSARVMVASSYNEQFF. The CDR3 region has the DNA TGCAGTGCTAGAGTGATGGTGGCTAGCTCCTACAATGAGCAGTTCTTC.

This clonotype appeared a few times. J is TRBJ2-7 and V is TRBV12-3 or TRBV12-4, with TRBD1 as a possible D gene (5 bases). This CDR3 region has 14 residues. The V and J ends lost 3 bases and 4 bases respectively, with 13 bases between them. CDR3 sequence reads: CASSFRTKNYEQYF. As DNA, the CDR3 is TGTGCCAGCAGTTTTAGGACAAAAAATTACGAGCAGTACTTC.

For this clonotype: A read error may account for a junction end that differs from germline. CDR3 region: CASSPQNSDQPQHF. The CDR3 DNA is TGTGCCAGCAGTCCCCAGAATAGCGATCAGCCCCAGCATTTT. The J gene is TRBJ1-5, the V gene TRBV12-3 or TRBV12-4, with D unresolved. The CDR3 totals 14 residues.

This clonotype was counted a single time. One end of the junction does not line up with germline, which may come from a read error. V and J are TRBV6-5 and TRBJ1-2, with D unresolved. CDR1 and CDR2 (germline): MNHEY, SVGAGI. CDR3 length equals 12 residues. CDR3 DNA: TGTGCCACCAGTAGAGCCTCGAGTGGCTACACCTTC. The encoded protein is CATSRASSGYTF.

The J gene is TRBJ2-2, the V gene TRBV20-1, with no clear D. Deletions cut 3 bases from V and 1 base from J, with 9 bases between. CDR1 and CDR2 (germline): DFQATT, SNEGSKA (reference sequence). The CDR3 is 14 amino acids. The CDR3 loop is CSASWWGNTGELFF. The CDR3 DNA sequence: TGCAGTGCTAGTTGGTGGGGGAACACCGGGGAGCTGTTTTTT.

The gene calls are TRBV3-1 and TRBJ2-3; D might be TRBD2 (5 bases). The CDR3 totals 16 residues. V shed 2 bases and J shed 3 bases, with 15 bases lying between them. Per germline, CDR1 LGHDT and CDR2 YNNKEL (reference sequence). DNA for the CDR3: TGTGCCAGCAGCCAAAGTAGAGGGTGGGTGACAGATACGCAGTATTTT. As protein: CASSQSRGWVTDTQYF.

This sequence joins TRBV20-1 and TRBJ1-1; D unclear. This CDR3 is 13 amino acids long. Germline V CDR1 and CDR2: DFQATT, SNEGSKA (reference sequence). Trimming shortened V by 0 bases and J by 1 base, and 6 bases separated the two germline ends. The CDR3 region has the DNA TGCAGTGCTAGAGAACTGACGAACACTGAAGCTTTCTTT. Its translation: CSARELTNTEAFF.

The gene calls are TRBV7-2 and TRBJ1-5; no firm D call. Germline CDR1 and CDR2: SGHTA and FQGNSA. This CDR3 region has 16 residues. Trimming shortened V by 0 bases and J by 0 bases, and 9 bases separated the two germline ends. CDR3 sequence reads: CASSLANTYSNQPQHF. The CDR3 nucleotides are TGTGCCAGCAGCTTAGCCAATACGTATAGCAATCAGCCCCAGCATTTT.

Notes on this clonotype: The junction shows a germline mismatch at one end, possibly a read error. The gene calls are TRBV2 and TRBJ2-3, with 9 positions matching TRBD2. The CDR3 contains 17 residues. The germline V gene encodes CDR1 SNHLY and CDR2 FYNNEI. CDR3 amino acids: CASSEEASGVIADTQYF. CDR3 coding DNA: TGTGCCAGCAGCGAAGAAGCTAGCGGGGTGATCGCAGATACGCAGTATTTT.

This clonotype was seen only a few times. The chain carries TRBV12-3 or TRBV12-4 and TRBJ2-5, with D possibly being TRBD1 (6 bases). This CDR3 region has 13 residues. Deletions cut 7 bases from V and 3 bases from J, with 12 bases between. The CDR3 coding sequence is TGTGCCAGCAACAGCTACAGGGAAGAGACCCAGTACTTC. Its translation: CASNSYREETQYF.

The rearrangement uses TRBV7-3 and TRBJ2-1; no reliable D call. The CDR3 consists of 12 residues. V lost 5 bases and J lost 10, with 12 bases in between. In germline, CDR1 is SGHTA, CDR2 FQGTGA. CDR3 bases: TGTGCCAGCAGCACGGGCTTTGGGGAGCAGTTCTTC. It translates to CASSTGFGEQFF. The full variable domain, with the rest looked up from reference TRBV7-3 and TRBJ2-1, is GAGVSQTPSNKVTEKGKYVELRCDPISGHTALYWYRQSLGQGPEFLIYFQGTGAADDSGLPNDRFFAVRPEGSVSTLKIQRTERGDSAVYLCASSTGFGEQFFGPGTRLTVL.

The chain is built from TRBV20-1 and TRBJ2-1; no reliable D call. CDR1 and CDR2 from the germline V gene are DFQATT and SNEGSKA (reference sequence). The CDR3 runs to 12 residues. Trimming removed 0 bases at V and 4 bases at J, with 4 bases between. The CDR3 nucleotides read TGCAGTGCTAGAGATCTATACAATGAGCAGTTCTTC. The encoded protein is CSARDLYNEQFF.

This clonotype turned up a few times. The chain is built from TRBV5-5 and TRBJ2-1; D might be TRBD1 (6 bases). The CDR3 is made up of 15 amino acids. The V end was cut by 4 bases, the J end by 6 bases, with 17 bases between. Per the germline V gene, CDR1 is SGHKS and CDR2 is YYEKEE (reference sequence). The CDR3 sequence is CASSPTPGTTNEQFF. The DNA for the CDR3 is TGTGCCAGCAGCCCGACCCCTGGGACAACCAATGAGCAGTTCTTC.

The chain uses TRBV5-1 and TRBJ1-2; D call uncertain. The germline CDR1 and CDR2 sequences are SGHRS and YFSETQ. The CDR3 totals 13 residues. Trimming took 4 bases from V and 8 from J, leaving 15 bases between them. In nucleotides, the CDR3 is TGCGCCAGCAGCCCCGATGGGCAGTTCGGCTACACCTTC. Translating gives CASSPDGQFGYTF.

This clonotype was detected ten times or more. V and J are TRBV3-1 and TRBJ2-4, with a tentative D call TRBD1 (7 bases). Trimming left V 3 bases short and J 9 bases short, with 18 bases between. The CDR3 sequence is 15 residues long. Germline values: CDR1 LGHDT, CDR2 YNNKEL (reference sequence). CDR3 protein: CASSQETGRYSIQYF. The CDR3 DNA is TGTGCCAGCAGCCAGGAGACAGGGAGGTACAGCATTCAGTACTTC.